This TCR beta chain was documented in a study of T cell responses to AZD1222 COVID-19 vaccine. V was pared by 1 base and J by 0 bases, with 6 bases between. The CDR3 covers 14 residues. Germline CDR1 is SEHNR and CDR2 is FQNEAQ (reference sequence). Method: immunoSEQ multiplex PCR; TCRdb's copy keeps in-frame clones and lacks some. The profile shows 180,000 or so clones, about nine tenths of them singletons. The study's findings and limits: Scientists sampled the repertoires only once the peak T cell response had passed. Spike-wide vaccine-associated CD4 TCRs dominated at 160-218 and 743-854. White British ancestry dominated among donors, who included more females, and clonal diversity was possibly underestimated.

On this clone: Its antigen remains unidentified.

The origin of this receptor is an adult who received the AZD1222 COVID-19 vaccine. The material sequenced was peripheral blood, taken 28 days after the second AZD1222 dose. The J gene is TRBJ1-2, the V gene TRBV7-9; unclear D gene. Here the CDR3 DNA reads TGTGCCAGCAGCTTAGTTAGAGCTAACTATGGCTACACCTTC. It codes for CASSLVRANYGYTF.